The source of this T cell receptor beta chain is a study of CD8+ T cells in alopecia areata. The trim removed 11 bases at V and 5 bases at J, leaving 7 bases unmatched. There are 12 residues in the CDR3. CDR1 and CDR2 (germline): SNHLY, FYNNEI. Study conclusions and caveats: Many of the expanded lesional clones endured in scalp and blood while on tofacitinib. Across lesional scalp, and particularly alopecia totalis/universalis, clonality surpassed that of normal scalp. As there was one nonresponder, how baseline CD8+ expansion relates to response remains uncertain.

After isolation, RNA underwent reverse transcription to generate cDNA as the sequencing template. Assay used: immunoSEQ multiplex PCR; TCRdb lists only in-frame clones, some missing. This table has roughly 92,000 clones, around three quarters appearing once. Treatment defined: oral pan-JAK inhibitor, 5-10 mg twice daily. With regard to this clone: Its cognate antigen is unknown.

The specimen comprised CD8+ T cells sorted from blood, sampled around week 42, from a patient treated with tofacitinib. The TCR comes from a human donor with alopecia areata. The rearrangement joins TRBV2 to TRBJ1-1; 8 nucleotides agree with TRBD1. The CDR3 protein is CAAGQGYTEAFF. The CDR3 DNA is TGTGCCGCAGGACAGGGATATACTGAAGCTTTCTTT.